The 25 T cell receptor beta chains listed next were all sequenced from one sample in a study of response to subunit inactivated influenza vaccine. TCRdb independently ran MiXCR on the RT-PCR reads; one entry per CDR3 protein. The data contain fewer than 750,000 distinct CDR3 sequences, 13% to 15% of them singletons. The sample here was PBMCs from blood, taken 11 to 12 days after vaccination. Every receptor here comes from a man aged 50 to 59 who received an inactivated influenza vaccine.

The J gene is TRBJ2-7, the V gene TRBV20-1; 8 bases fit TRBD2. The CDR3 sequence is 14 residues long. In germline, CDR1 is DFQATT, CDR2 SNEGSKA (reference sequence). The V gene end was trimmed by 0 bases and the J gene end by 11 bases; junction bases not matched to a gene: 12. The CDR3, as DNA: TGCAGTGCTAGAGACGGCCCAAGAGCGGGAGTCGAGTACTTC. Protein sequence: CSARDGPRAGVEYF.

CDR3 in amino acids: CSGLGETQYF. CDR3 coding DNA: TGCAGTGGGTTGGGGGAGACCCAGTACTTC. The V gene is TRBV20-1, the J gene TRBJ2-5; D is unclear. Germline loops: CDR1 DFQATT, CDR2 SNEGSKA (reference sequence). This CDR3 comprises 10 residues. Deletions cut 7 bases from V and 5 bases from J, with 8 bases between.

Ten or more counts support this clonotype. This rearrangement joins TRBV5-1 to TRBJ2-3, with D tentatively TRBD1 (6 bases). With 5 bases removed from V and 0 bases from J, the gap between germline ends came to 19 bases. This CDR3 comprises 17 residues. Germline loops: CDR1 SGHRS, CDR2 YFSETQ. The CDR3 DNA follows: TGCGCCAGCAGGCGGACCCCTGGGCAGGGGAGCACAGATACGCAGTATTTT. Protein sequence: CASRRTPGQGSTDTQYF.

The chain employs TRBV5-6 and TRBJ2-6; 7 nucleotides match TRBD1. The V and J ends lost 4 bases and 2 bases, in that order; junction bases with no gene match: 6. This CDR3 has 16 amino acids. Germline V lookup: CDR1 SGHDT, CDR2 YYEEEE. CDR3 nucleotide sequence: TGTGCCAGCAGCCCACTAACAGGGGCTGGGGCCAACGTCCTGACTTTC. Translated, it gives CASSPLTGAGANVLTF.

This clonotype was observed a few times. In nucleotides, the CDR3 is TGCAGCGTTAATATGGACGTGGATCCCGAGCAGTACTTC. It codes for CSVNMDVDPEQYF. The chain has TRBV29-1 and TRBJ2-7; no reliable D call. Per the germline V gene, CDR1 is SQVTM and CDR2 is ANQGSEA. The length of the CDR3 is 13 residues. Deletions cut 5 bases from V and 6 bases from J, with 17 bases between.

The rearrangement links TRBV10-3 to TRBJ2-7; D is ambiguous. Germline CDR1 and CDR2: ENHRY and SYGVKD. The CDR3 contains 15 residues. The V end was cut by 3 bases, the J end by 1 base, with 13 bases between. In DNA, the CDR3 is TGTGCCATCAGTGACCCAAGATCAGAGTCCTACGAGCAGTACTTC. It is translated as CAISDPRSESYEQYF.

This clonotype was recorded a few times. The chain uses TRBV7-9 and TRBJ2-7; weak D call: TRBD2 (6 bases). The CDR3 extends over 17 amino acids. Trimming took 5 bases from V and 0 from J, leaving 20 bases between them. Germline loops: CDR1 SEHNR, CDR2 FQNEAQ (reference sequence). CDR3 loop: CASSPHPLAQTSYEQYF. The CDR3 region has the DNA TGTGCCAGCAGCCCACATCCTCTAGCGCAGACCTCCTACGAGCAGTACTTC.

This clonotype appeared a few times. V gene TRBV7-2 combines with J gene TRBJ1-1; 9 nucleotides line up with TRBD1. This CDR3 has 14 residues. The J segment lost 4 bases and the V segment lost 5 bases, leaving 5 bases of the junction unmatched. The germline V gene encodes CDR1 SGHTA and CDR2 FQGNSA. The CDR3 DNA reads TGTGCCAGCAGCAACAGGGGGCGAGGCACTGAAGCTTTCTTT. It yields the protein CASSNRGRGTEAFF.

This clonotype was seen only a few times. The V call is TRBV28, the J call TRBJ2-1, with no clear D. V lost 5 bases to trimming and J lost 9 bases, with 8 bases between them. This CDR3 spans 11 amino acids. Germline CDR1 and CDR2: MDHEN and SYDVKM. The CDR3 loop reads CASSLKFEQFF. The CDR3 region has the DNA TGTGCCAGCAGTCTGAAATTTGAGCAGTTCTTC.

This sequence joins TRBV12-3 or TRBV12-4 and TRBJ2-3; D unclear. Trimming shortened V by 2 bases and J by 2 bases, and 8 bases separated the two germline ends. The CDR3 is 14 amino acids. CDR3 region: CASSLKQFTDTQYF. The CDR3 DNA sequence: TGTGCCAGCAGTTTAAAGCAGTTCACAGATACGCAGTATTTT.

CDR3 in DNA: TGCAGTGCTAGAGATGACCAGCGGGGATACAATGAGCAGTTCTTC. It translates to CSARDDQRGYNEQFF. The V call is TRBV20-1, the J call TRBJ2-1; 7 positions agree with TRBD2. The V gene's germline CDR1 is DFQATT and CDR2 SNEGSKA (reference sequence). CDR3 length: 15 amino acids. V shed 0 bases and J 4 bases; nucleotides not matched to a gene: 6.

This clonotype was seen only a few times. The gene calls are TRBV6-2 or TRBV6-3 and TRBJ1-1; D ambiguous. Per germline, CDR1 MNHEY and CDR2 SVGEGT. The CDR3 length is 13 residues. The V gene lost 2 bases and the J gene lost 0 bases, with 4 bases spanning the gap. This CDR3 reads CASSYVLNTEAFF. CDR3 nucleotide sequence: TGTGCCAGCAGTTACGTTTTGAACACTGAAGCTTTCTTT.

The chain combines TRBV5-1 with TRBJ2-4; D is perhaps TRBD2 (5 bases). V was cut by 3 bases and J by 0 bases, with 10 bases left in between. This CDR3 is 15 amino acids long. CDR1 is SGHRS and CDR2 is YFSETQ in the germline V gene. The CDR3 here is CASSSPGVAKNIQYF. For the CDR3, the DNA is TGCGCCAGCAGCTCCCCCGGGGTAGCCAAAAACATTCAGTACTTC.

The chain links TRBV6-1 to TRBJ2-1, with D unclear. Germline loops: CDR1 MNHNS, CDR2 SASEGT. This CDR3 region has 15 residues. V dropped 6 bases and J dropped 12 bases, with 24 bases sitting between them. CDR3 coding DNA: TGTGCCAGCAGAACCATTACCCGGGTCCAAAGTCGGCAGTTCTTC. It yields the protein CASRTITRVQSRQFF.

This chain uses TRBV7-3 with TRBJ2-1; 8 positions match TRBD2. Germline values: CDR1 SGHTA, CDR2 FQGTGA. This CDR3 is 16 amino acids long. Trimming cost V 5 bases and J 4 bases; bases outside gene matches: 10. This chain's CDR3 is CASSRATSAIYNEQFF. CDR3 nucleotide sequence: TGTGCCAGCAGCCGCGCGACTAGCGCTATATACAATGAGCAGTTCTTC.

Written as DNA, the CDR3 is TGTGCCAGCAGTCCCTGGACTAGTAACGAGCAGTACTTC. This sequence encodes CASSPWTSNEQYF. The chain combines TRBV28 with TRBJ2-7; 7 bases are a match to TRBD2. Germline loops: CDR1 MDHEN, CDR2 SYDVKM. The CDR3 length is 13 residues. The J segment lost 5 bases and the V segment lost 5 bases, leaving 6 bases of the junction unmatched.

This CDR3 reads CASSLVGHERETQYF. CDR3 in DNA: TGTGCCAGCAGTTTAGTAGGTCACGAAAGAGAGACCCAGTACTTC. The V and J genes are TRBV12-3 or TRBV12-4 and TRBJ2-5; D not certain. V dropped 1 base and J dropped 4 bases, with 13 bases sitting between them. The CDR3 contains 15 residues.

V usage is TRBV20-1 and J usage is TRBJ2-7; 8 positions match TRBD1. CDR1 is DFQATT, CDR2 SNEGSKA, per germline (reference sequence). Trimming cost V 6 bases and J 2 bases; bases outside gene matches: 9. CDR3 length: 14 amino acids. CDR3 DNA sequence: TGCAGTGCAAGACGGGACAGGAAGGCCTACGAGCAGTACTTC. The encoded protein is CSARRDRKAYEQYF.

This clonotype was found a few times. The chain is built from TRBV20-1 and TRBJ2-1; 10 bases match TRBD2. The CDR3 covers 15 residues. The V segment lost 2 bases and the J segment 2 bases; nucleotides outside the gene matches: 3. Germline CDR1 and CDR2: DFQATT and SNEGSKA (reference sequence). CDR3 region: CSARRLAGAYNEQFF. The CDR3 DNA follows: TGCAGTGCTAGACGCCTAGCGGGAGCCTACAATGAGCAGTTCTTC.

This clonotype was observed a handful of times. The rearrangement links TRBV30 to TRBJ2-3, with TRBD2 identical over 8 bases. Germline trimming cut 5 bases from V and 6 bases from J; bases unmatched to any gene: 10. Germline CDR1 reads GTSNPN; CDR2 reads SVGIG (reference sequence). CDR3 length: 14 amino acids. DNA for the CDR3: TGTGCCTGGGGCCAAAGCGGGAGTGGTGATACGCAGTATTTT. This translates into CAWGQSGSGDTQYF.

As regards this clonotype: The junction differs from germline at one of its ends, possibly a read error. The rearrangement joins TRBV6-5 to TRBJ2-5, with TRBD1 identical over 10 bases. Germline values: CDR1 MNHEY, CDR2 SVGAGI. This CDR3 spans 18 amino acids. The chain's CDR3 is CAGSYSSLGQGWLETQYF. CDR3 in DNA: TGTGCCGGCAGTTACTCGTCCCTGGGACAGGGGTGGTTAGAGACCCAGTACTTC.

V and J are TRBV4-3 and TRBJ1-4; no clear D gene. The CDR3 is made up of 16 amino acids. V was trimmed by 1 base and J by 0 bases, leaving 9 bases between them. CDR1 LGHNA and CDR2 YSLEER come from the germline V gene. The CDR3 is CASSQGDRTTNEKLFF. The CDR3 nucleotides are TGCGCCAGCAGCCAAGGTGACCGCACAACTAATGAAAAACTGTTTTTT.

This clonotype has a handful of counts. This chain uses TRBV6-5 with TRBJ2-3; D gene uncertain. There are 15 residues in the CDR3. The germline V gene has CDR1 MNHEY and CDR2 SVGAGI. V lost 0 bases to trimming and J lost 5 bases, with 12 bases between them. This CDR3 is CASSYSVGYKDTQYF. DNA for the CDR3: TGTGCCAGCAGTTACTCGGTTGGTTATAAAGATACGCAGTATTTT.

V gene TRBV9 combines with J gene TRBJ2-3; 13 bases fit TRBD2. The CDR3 has 19 residues. With V trimmed by 3 bases and J by 1 base, 11 bases remained unmatched. Germline assignment: CDR1 SGDLS and CDR2 YYNGEE. This CDR3 is CASSAKAGLAGVGTDTQYF. CDR3 DNA sequence: TGTGCCAGCAGCGCCAAGGCTGGACTAGCGGGAGTTGGCACAGATACGCAGTATTTT.

This clonotype was detected only a few times. The chain couples TRBV10-3 to TRBJ2-2, with 9 nucleotides matching TRBD2. Trimming cost V 5 bases and J 6 bases; bases outside gene matches: 16. This CDR3 spans 18 amino acids. The germline CDR1 and CDR2 sequences are ENHRY and SYGVKD. The chain's CDR3 is CAISRLWVAGETAGELFF. The CDR3 DNA reads as TGTGCCATCAGTCGTCTCTGGGTAGCGGGAGAGACGGCCGGGGAGCTGTTTTTT.